One and the same sample provided the 12 T cell receptor beta chains below, sequenced in a study of blood T cell repertoires in COVID-19. The repertoire was sequenced with immunoSEQ multiplex PCR; TCRdb's copy has only in-frame clones and lacks some. The sample has 150,000 to 180,000 clones; about 80% are singletons. Sequenced: peripheral blood. These receptors originate from a woman in her sixties with acute or convalescent COVID-19.

The gene calls are TRBV9 and TRBJ2-5, with D unclear. Germline CDR1 is SGDLS and CDR2 is YYNGEE. Between the trimmed V and J ends, which lost 2 bases and 0 bases, there was a span of 8 bases. The CDR3 covers 14 residues. The CDR3: CASSVLGDQETQYF. The CDR3 nucleotides are TGTGCCAGCAGCGTCCTAGGTGACCAAGAGACCCAGTACTTC.

V and J are TRBV7-2 and TRBJ1-4; TRBD1 agrees at 9 bases. Per the germline V gene, CDR1 is SGHTA and CDR2 is FQGNSA. This CDR3 has 15 residues. The J segment lost 4 bases and the V segment lost 3 bases, leaving 3 bases of the junction unmatched. The CDR3 DNA sequence: TGTGCCAGCAGCTTCGCGGGACAGGGTAATGAAAAACTGTTTTTT. Encoded protein: CASSFAGQGNEKLFF.

Concerning this clone: This same CDR3 is encoded by further DNA sequences in the sample. This chain links TRBV10-3 with TRBJ2-5; 13 positions agree with TRBD2. The V gene's germline CDR1 is ENHRY and CDR2 SYGVKD. This CDR3 has 15 residues. The V and J ends lost 6 bases and 5 bases, in that order; junction bases with no gene match: 6. This CDR3 reads CAISRTSGGRETQYF. The DNA of the CDR3 is TGTGCCATCAGCAGGACTAGCGGGGGTCGGGAGACCCAGTACTTC.

The rearrangement uses TRBV7-3 and TRBJ1-5; 9 bases match TRBD1. CDR1 and CDR2 from the germline V gene are SGHTA and FQGTGA. The CDR3 covers 13 residues. V lost 5 bases to trimming and J lost 7 bases; unmatched junction nucleotides: 3. CDR3 loop: CASSRQGGQPQHF. CDR3 in DNA: TGTGCCAGCAGCCGACAGGGGGGCCAGCCCCAGCATTTT.

The J gene is TRBJ1-3, the V gene TRBV3-1 (or the pseudogene TRBV3-2); maybe TRBD1 (5 bases). Per the germline V gene, CDR1 is LGHDT and CDR2 is YNNKEL (reference sequence). V lost 0 bases and J 1 base, leaving 13 bases between the germline ends. The length of the CDR3 is 17 residues. The DNA of the CDR3 is TGTGCCAGCAGCCAAGATCCCGGGGGGTGGTCTGGAAACACCATATATTTT. Amino acid sequence: CASSQDPGGWSGNTIYF.

The V call is TRBV7-2, the J call TRBJ1-3; TRBD1 matches at 7 bases. V lost 5 bases and J lost 1; bases outside the gene matches: 5. The CDR3 loop spans 15 amino acids. Germline CDR1 and CDR2: SGHTA and FQGNSA. The DNA for the CDR3 is TGTGCCAGCAGCGGGGCGACAGGGTCTGGAAACACCATATATTTT. Protein: CASSGATGSGNTIYF.

The chain uses TRBV5-1 and TRBJ2-1; D is perhaps TRBD1 (5 bases). The CDR3 loop spans 16 amino acids. The ends were cut back, 0 bases at V and 3 bases at J, with 13 bases in the middle. Per germline, CDR1 SGHRS and CDR2 YFSETQ. The CDR3 region is CASSLVGQGSYNEQFF. CDR3 nucleotide sequence: TGCGCCAGCAGCTTGGTAGGCCAGGGCAGCTACAATGAGCAGTTCTTC.

V gene TRBV9 combines with J gene TRBJ1-6; D gene ambiguous. Germline values: CDR1 SGDLS, CDR2 YYNGEE. V was pared by 1 base and J by 1 base, with 3 bases between. The CDR3 runs 14 residues. CDR3 protein: CASSVQSYNSPLHF. Written as DNA, the CDR3 is TGTGCCAGCAGCGTACAGTCCTATAATTCACCCCTCCACTTT. The full variable domain, with the rest looked up from reference TRBV9 and TRBJ1-6, is DSGVTQTPKHLITATGQRVTLRCSPRSGDLSVYWYQQSLDQGLQFLIQYYNGEERAKGNILERFSAQQFPDLHSELNLSSLELGDSALYFCASSVQSYNSPLHFGNGTRLTVT.

The J gene is TRBJ1-6, the V gene TRBV28, with 7 bases that match TRBD1. Per germline, CDR1 MDHEN and CDR2 SYDVKM. The CDR3 loop spans 16 amino acids. The V segment lost 9 bases and the J segment 2 bases; nucleotides outside the gene matches: 10. In DNA, the CDR3 is TGTGCCAGTATACCAAGGGGGCAGGCCTATAATTCACCCCTCCACTTT. It codes for CASIPRGQAYNSPLHF.

The gene calls are TRBV12-3 or TRBV12-4 and TRBJ2-1; possible D gene TRBD2, 7 bases. Deletions cut 11 bases from V and 11 bases from J, with 16 bases between. This CDR3 comprises 11 residues. The CDR3 sequence is CASNTGGQQFF. The CDR3 nucleotides read TGTGCCTCTAACACGGGGGGCCAGCAGTTCTTC.

With respect to this clone: The identical CDR3 is also encoded by other nucleotide sequences in the sample. The J gene is TRBJ2-1, the V gene TRBV5-1, with 8 bases fitting TRBD1. The J segment lost 3 bases and the V segment lost 4 bases, leaving 3 bases of the junction unmatched. Per germline, CDR1 SGHRS and CDR2 YFSETQ. The CDR3 is 14 residues long. DNA of the CDR3: TGCGCCAGCAGCCCAGGACAGGGCTACAATGAGCAGTTCTTC. This encodes CASSPGQGYNEQFF.

The chain has TRBV5-1 and TRBJ2-7; 7 bases line up with TRBD1. Trimming removed 3 bases from V and 5 bases from J; junction bases left unmatched: 8. CDR1 and CDR2 from the germline V gene are SGHRS and YFSETQ. This CDR3 spans 14 amino acids. The CDR3 DNA reads as TGCGCCAGCAGCTCGCTACAGGGGTTAAACGAGCAGTACTTC. It is translated as CASSSLQGLNEQYF.